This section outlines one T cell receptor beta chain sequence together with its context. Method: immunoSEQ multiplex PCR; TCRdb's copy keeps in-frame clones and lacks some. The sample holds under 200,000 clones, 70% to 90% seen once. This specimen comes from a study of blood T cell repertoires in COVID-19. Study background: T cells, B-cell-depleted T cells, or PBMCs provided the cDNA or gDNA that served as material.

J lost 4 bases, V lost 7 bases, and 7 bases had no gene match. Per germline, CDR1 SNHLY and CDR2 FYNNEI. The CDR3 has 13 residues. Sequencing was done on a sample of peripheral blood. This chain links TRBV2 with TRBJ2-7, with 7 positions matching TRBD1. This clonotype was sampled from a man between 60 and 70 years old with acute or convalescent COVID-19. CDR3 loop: CASMLQGWYEQYF. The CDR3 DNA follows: TGTGCCAGCATGCTACAGGGGTGGTACGAGCAGTACTTC.